Listed here is a single TCR beta chain. The source of the sample is a study of shared clonotypes between healthy human individuals. As for the study in general: Three CD4 naive, three CD4 memory, two CD8 naive and one CD8 memory plate were used per donor.

The material for each subset, its genomic DNA, was split evenly across several immunoSEQ plates. DNA at around 200 ng, 25,000 to 30,000 T cell genomes, went into sorted-subset replicate PCRs. The repertoire was sequenced with immunoSEQ multiplex PCR; TCRdb's copy has only in-frame clones and lacks some. Found here are about 1 million clones, under 80% of them singletons; the top ten hold over 1.3%. The germline gives CDR1 SGHNT, CDR2 YYREEE (reference sequence). With 2 bases removed from V and 6 bases from J, the gap between germline ends came to 15 bases. This CDR3 has 14 amino acids. Sequencing was carried out using memory CD4+ T cells sorted from blood. This sample's subset: CD45RA-negative fraction. The rearrangement links TRBV5-4 to TRBJ2-7; D is unresolved. The origin of this receptor is a man aged 18-30 years in good health. CDR3 bases: TGTGCCAGCAGCTTAGAGGTTGGCTCTCTCGAGCAGTACTTC. Translating it yields CASSLEVGSLEQYF.